This T cell receptor beta chain originates from a study of PD-L1 blockade in urothelial cancer (dated 2017 in TCRdb). The study in broad terms: Every patient began therapy at some point between 2013 and 2015 and was given atezolizumab 1,200 mg intravenously every 3 weeks. About 85% of the roughly 29 patients were males with bladder-origin urothelial cancer, and about 65% of the roughly 29 reported a prior smoking history. Patients had an ECOG performance status of 0 or 1 and had received between 0 and 3 prior chemotherapy regimens. Blood samples were analyzed 3 weeks after the start of treatment (second dose) and 6 weeks after the start of treatment. Blood samples gave a median of about 140,000 T cells and approximately 80,000 unique TCRs, with a median clonality of approximately 0.08. The study, an exploratory multi-omic analysis, examined somatic, immune and clinical correlates of response to PD-L1 blockade with atezolizumab in urothelial cancer. Pretreatment tumor samples and matched peripheral blood, collected serially before and after atezolizumab treatment, underwent TCR sequencing. Durable clinical benefit meant progression-free survival longer than 6 months, and TCR features were also tested against progression-free and overall survival. In the same patients who had TCR sequencing, pretreatment tumors also underwent whole exome sequencing and RNA sequencing. Durable clinical benefit was achieved by nine patients but not by the remaining 20. Just over 28 patients had pretreatment blood TCR-seq, about 24 had at least one posttreatment blood collection, and about 24 had tumor TCR-seq. General findings and caveats noted by the study authors: Among patients with durable benefit, tumor-associated TCR clones showed greater expansion in peripheral blood 3 weeks after treatment started (n ≈ 20, p = 0.022). Improved progression-free and overall survival was found to be associated with pretreatment peripheral blood TCR clonality below the median. Small sample size (n of about 29) and many exploratory analyses mean the results are intended to be hypothesis-generating.

Concerning this clone: The antigen it binds to is not known. No base-level quality is on record; no much larger clone is a single base apart.

Sample time point, as interpreted from the label and publication: pretreatment peripheral blood. A cohort of 25 to 30 patients with locally advanced or metastatic urothelial carcinoma, treated at Memorial Sloan Kettering on a trial protocol, was included. Peripheral blood mononuclear cells were collected pretreatment and during treatment, at between 1 and 8 total time points per patient. The Qiagen DNeasy Blood extraction kit was used to purify genomic DNA from total PBMCs and tumor samples. PBMCs were collected pretreatment and during treatment, and were isolated and stored as previously described. The CDR3, cysteine through phenylalanine, is 16 amino acids long. The retained sequence is limited to the CDR3, 48 bases, with the frame set at the first base. V has 3 bases trimmed and J has 5 bases trimmed; junction bases matching no gene number 8. CDR1 and CDR2 are read off the germline V gene as MDHEN and SYDVKM.

Synthetic TCR analog templates were spiked into each PCR so that absolute template abundance could be estimated from read counts. The immunoSEQ assay used bias-controlled V and J gene primers to amplify TCRbeta CDR3 regions from genomic DNA. Sequencing of rearranged TCRbeta segments was performed at approximately 20X coverage. The paper's processing steps were these. Sequencing errors were corrected by clustering, and CDR3s were annotated against IMGT so that V, D and J genes could be assigned. Downstream analyses used only productive TCRbeta rearrangements and left out out-of-frame or stop-codon sequences. Clonality was computed as one minus Shannon entropy normalized by the log of the number of unique productive sequences. Fisher's exact test with Benjamini-Hochberg correction, at a threshold of adjusted p below 0.01, was used to find clones that differed between time points or between blood and tumor. The immuneACCESS repertoire file appears here via TCRdb, limited to in-frame rearrangements. These files lack a portion of the clones; in checked studies, under half of the deficit traces to unresolved V genes, and the cause of the others is not known. The D gene and trimming were derived from the DNA, and the V and J assignments and clone size from that table. For this sample the table gives over 35,000 clones, of which approximately 90% were detected only once. In total, the top ten clones hold about 11% of the sample.

The rearranged chain carries TRBV28 and TRBJ2-1; 9 central bases correspond to TRBD2. The sequence derives from an older woman with urothelial cancer. The sequencing used PBMCs, collected around atezolizumab (anti-PD-L1) treatment. The CDR3 protein is CASSLHSLAGHNEQFF. The DNA sequence is as follows: TGTGCCAGCAGTTTGCACAGCCTAGCGGGACACAATGAGCAGTTCTTC.